This T cell receptor beta chain was recorded in a study of neurological immune-mediated disorders. This clonotype was counted ten times or more. Its specificity is not known. CDR3 length equals 14 residues. The germline V gene encodes CDR1 SGHRS and CDR2 YFSETQ. V gave up 3 bases and J gave up 2 bases, with 10 bases separating them. The team produced cDNA through 5'RACE using 10-nucleotide random UMIs. From 15-18 subjects, over 190 million TCR-beta sequences were obtained in each sequencing run. Each CDR3 protein gets one entry after TCRdb re-called the 5' RACE reads with MiXCR. The data show tens of thousands of distinct CDR3 sequences, about 14% seen once. General study results and limits: Sharing of CDR3 amino acid sequences among expanded clones across subjects was absent, suggesting private repertoires in all groups. In HTLV-1-associated myelopathy, TCR clonal expansion was greatest, whereas multiple sclerosis had the least, falling below healthy controls.

Sequences were obtained from PBMCs. The chain employs TRBV5-1 and TRBJ2-3; D is perhaps TRBD2 (5 bases). The clonotype originates from a woman aged 45 to 65 in good health. CDR3 coding DNA: TGCGCCAGCAGCTCCGGGATCTTCACAGATACGCAGTATTTT. Amino acid sequence: CASSSGIFTDTQYF.